This TCR beta chain emerged from a study of blood T cells in healthy people across ages. Study-level results: Across samples, TCR beta diversity tracked strongly with naive T cell percentage. In long-lived donors, naive CD4+ cell counts and diversity exceeded those of aged donors.

Isolation recovered at least 7 million PBMCs from every sample. This clonotype was picked up a small number of times. No antigen is known for it. With V trimmed by 3 bases and J by 9 bases, 6 bases remained unmatched. The CDR3 spans 15 residues. The germline CDR1 and CDR2 sequences are MGHDK and SYGVNS. The use of a sample-barcoded 5' primer and a J-beta primer mix characterized a second PCR of roughly 6 to 11 cycles. TCRdb re-called the 5' RACE reads through MiXCR, storing one row per CDR3 protein. In the table there are 650,000 to 800,000 distinct CDR3 sequences, 44% of which are singletons. Sequenced: blood. The J gene is TRBJ2-1, the V gene TRBV25-1; 12 bases map to TRBD1. The sequence was collected from a man in his 60s in good health. The CDR3 DNA is TGTGCCAGCAGTGACCCGGGACAGGGGGCGACTGAGCAGTTCTTC. Its protein product is CASSDPGQGATEQFF.